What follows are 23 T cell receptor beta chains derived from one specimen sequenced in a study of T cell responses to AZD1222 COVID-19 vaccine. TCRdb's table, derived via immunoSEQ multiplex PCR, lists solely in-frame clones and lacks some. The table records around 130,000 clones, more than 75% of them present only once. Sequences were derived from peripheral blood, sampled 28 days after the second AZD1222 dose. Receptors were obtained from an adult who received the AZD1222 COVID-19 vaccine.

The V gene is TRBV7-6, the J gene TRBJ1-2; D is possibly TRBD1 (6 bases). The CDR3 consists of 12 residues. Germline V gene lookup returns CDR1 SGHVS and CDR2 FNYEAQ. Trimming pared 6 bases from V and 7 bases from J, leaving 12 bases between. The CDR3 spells CASREPGAGYTF. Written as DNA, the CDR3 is TGTGCCAGCAGAGAACCGGGGGCTGGCTACACCTTC.

The CDR3 DNA is TGTGCCAGTAGCTTTCGACAGGGAAATACTGAAGCTTTCTTT. This codes for CASSFRQGNTEAFF. The V call is TRBV19, the J call TRBJ1-1, with 7 positions matching TRBD1. The CDR3 totals 14 residues. Trimming took 6 bases from V and 5 from J; bases not matched to a gene: 9. Germline V gene sequence: CDR1 LNHDA, CDR2 SQIVND (reference sequence).

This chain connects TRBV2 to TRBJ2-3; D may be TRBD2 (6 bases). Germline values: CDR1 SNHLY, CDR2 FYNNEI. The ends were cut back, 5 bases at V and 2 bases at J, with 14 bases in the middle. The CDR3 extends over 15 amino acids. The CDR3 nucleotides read TGTGCCAGCAGTCAAAACCGGGACTTCACAGATACGCAGTATTTT. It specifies CASSQNRDFTDTQYF.

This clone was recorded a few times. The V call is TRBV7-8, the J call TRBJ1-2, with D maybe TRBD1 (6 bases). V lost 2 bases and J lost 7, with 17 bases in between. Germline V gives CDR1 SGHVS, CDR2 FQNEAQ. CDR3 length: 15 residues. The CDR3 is CASSLLRGESRGYTF. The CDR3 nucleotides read TGTGCCAGCAGCTTACTCAGGGGCGAGAGTCGTGGCTACACCTTC.

CDR3 region: CASSLSGYGYGYTF. The DNA of the CDR3 is TGTGCCAGCAGCCTCAGCGGGTACGGCTATGGCTACACCTTC. The rearrangement uses TRBV9 and TRBJ1-2; the D is unclear. This CDR3 contains 14 residues. Trimming stripped 4 bases from V and 4 bases from J, with 14 bases between. Germline values: CDR1 SGDLS, CDR2 YYNGEE.

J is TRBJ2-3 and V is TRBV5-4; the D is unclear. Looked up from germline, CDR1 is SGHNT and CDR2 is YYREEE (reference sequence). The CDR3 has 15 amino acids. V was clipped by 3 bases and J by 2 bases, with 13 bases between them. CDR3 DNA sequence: TGTGCCAGCAGCTCAGAGACTCAACCCACAGATACGCAGTATTTT. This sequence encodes CASSSETQPTDTQYF.

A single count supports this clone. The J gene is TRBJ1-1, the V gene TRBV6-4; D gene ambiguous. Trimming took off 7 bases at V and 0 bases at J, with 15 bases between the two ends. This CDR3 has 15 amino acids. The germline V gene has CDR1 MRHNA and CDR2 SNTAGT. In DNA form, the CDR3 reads TGTGCCAGCAAAAAAGAAGCCGGGGTGAACACTGAAGCTTTCTTT. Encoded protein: CASKKEAGVNTEAFF.

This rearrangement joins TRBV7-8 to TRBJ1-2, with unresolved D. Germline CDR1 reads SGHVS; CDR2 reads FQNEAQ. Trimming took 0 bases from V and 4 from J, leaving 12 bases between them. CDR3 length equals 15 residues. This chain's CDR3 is CASSLAEGRFYGYTF. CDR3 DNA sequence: TGTGCCAGCAGCTTAGCGGAGGGCAGGTTCTATGGCTACACCTTC.

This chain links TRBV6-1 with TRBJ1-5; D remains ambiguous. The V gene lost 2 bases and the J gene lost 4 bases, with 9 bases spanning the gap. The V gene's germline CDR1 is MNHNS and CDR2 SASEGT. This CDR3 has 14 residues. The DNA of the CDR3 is TGTGCCAGCAGTGAAAGGGTGGGAAATCAGCCCCAGCATTTT. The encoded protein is CASSERVGNQPQHF.

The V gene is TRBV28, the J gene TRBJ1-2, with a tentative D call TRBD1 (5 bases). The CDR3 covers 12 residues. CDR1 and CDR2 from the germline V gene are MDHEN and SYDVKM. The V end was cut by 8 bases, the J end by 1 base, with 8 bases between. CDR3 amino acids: CASVGGNYGYTF. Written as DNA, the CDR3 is TGTGCCAGCGTGGGGGGTAACTATGGCTACACCTTC.

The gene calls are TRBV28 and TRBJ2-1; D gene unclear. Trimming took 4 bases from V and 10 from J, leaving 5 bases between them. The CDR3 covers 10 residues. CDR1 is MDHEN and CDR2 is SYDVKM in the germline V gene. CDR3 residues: CASSYREQFF. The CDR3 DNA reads TGTGCCAGCAGTTATCGAGAGCAGTTCTTC.

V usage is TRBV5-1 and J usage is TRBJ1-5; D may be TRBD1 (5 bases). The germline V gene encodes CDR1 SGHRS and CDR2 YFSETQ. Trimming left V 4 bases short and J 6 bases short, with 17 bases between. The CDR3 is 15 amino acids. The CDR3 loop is CASSPLGLGGQPQHF. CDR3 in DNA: TGCGCCAGCAGCCCACTGGGGCTTGGGGGTCAGCCCCAGCATTTT.

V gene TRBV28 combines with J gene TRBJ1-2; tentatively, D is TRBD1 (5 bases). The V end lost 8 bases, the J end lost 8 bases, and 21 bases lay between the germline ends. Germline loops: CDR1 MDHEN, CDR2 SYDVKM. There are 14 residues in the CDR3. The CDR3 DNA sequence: TGTGCCAGCCGCGAGGATCAAGGGGTATACGGCTACACCTTC. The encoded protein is CASREDQGVYGYTF.

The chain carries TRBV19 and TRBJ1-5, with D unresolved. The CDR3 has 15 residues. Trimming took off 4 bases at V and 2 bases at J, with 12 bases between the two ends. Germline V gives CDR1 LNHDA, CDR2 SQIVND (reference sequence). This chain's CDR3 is CASSSPGRGNQPQHF. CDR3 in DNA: TGTGCCAGTAGTAGCCCCGGACGCGGCAATCAGCCCCAGCATTTT.

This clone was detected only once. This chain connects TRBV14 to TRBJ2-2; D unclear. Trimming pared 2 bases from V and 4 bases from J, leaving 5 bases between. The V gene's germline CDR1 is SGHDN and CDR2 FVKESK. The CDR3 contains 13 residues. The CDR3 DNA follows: TGTGCCAGCAGCCAACTACTCACCGGGGAGCTGTTTTTT. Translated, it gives CASSQLLTGELFF.

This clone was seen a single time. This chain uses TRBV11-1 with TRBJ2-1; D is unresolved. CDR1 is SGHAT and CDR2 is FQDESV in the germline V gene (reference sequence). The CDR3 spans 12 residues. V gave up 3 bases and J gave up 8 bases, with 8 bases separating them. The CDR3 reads CASSLGGDEQFF. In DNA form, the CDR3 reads TGTGCCAGCAGCTTGGGTGGGGATGAGCAGTTCTTC.

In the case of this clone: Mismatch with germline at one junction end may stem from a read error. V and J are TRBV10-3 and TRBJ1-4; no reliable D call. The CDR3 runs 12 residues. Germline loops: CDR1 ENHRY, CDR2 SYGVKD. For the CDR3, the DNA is TGTGCCATCAGTGAGTCTGCGTGGCCCTCTCTTTTT. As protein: CAISESAWPSLF.

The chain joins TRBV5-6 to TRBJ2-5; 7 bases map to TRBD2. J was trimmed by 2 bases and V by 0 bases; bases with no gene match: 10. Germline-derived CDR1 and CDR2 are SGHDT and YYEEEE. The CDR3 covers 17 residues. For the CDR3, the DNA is TGTGCCAGCAGCTTGGATGGTCCTAGCGGCCTTCAAGAGACCCAGTACTTC. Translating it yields CASSLDGPSGLQETQYF.

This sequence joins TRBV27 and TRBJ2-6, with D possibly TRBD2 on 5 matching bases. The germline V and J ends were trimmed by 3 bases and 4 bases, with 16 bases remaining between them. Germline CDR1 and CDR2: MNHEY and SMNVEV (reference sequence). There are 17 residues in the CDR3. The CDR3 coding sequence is TGTGCCAGCAGTTTGGGCTTCTTAGGAGGAGGGGCCAACGTCCTGACTTTC. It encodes CASSLGFLGGGANVLTF.

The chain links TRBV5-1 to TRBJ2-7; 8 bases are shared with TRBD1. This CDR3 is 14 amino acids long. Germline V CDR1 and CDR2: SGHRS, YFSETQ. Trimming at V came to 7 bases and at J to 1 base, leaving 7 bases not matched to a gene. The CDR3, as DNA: TGCGCCAGCCGGACAGGACAGGGATCCTACGAGCAGTACTTC. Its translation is CASRTGQGSYEQYF. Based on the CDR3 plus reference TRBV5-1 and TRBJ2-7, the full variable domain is KAGVTQTPRYLIKTRGQQVTLSCSPISGHRSVSWYQQTPGQGLQFLFEYFSETQRNKGNFPGRFSGRQFSNSRSEMNVSTLELGDSALYLCASRTGQGSYEQYFGPGTRLTVT.

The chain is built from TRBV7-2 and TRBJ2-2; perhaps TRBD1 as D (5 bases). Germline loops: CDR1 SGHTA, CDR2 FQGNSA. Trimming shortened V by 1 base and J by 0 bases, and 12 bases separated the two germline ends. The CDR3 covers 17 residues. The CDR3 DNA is TGTGCCAGCAGCTTAGTGTTGACAGCTTCGAACACCGGGGAGCTGTTTTTT. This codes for CASSLVLTASNTGELFF.

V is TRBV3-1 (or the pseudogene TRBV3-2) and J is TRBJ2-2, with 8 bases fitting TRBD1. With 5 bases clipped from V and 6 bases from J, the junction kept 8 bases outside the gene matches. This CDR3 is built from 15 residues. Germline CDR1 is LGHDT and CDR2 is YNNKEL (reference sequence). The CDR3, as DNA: TGTGCCAGCAGCAGACCGACAGGGGACGCCGGGGAGCTGTTTTTT. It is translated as CASSRPTGDAGELFF.

CDR3 nucleotide sequence: TGTGCCAGCAGCTTAAAGGGCTCCACTGAAGCTTTCTTT. This codes for CASSLKGSTEAFF. This chain joins TRBV11-3 and TRBJ1-1; no clear D gene. V gave up 2 bases and J gave up 4 bases, with 8 bases separating them. This CDR3 comprises 13 residues. Germline V lookup: CDR1 SGHNT, CDR2 YENEEA.